This record covers a single T cell receptor beta chain. Assay version v3.0 of immunoSEQ was used, and it was run at survey level. This table comes from immunoSEQ multiplex PCR, and its TCRdb copy is limited to in-frame clones, with some not included. In the table there are several thousand clones, over 65% of which are singletons. The data derive from a study of long-term antiretroviral therapy in people with HIV. Germline CDR1 MNHNS, CDR2 SASEGT. Between the trimmed V and J ends, which lost 3 bases and 8 bases, there was a span of 8 bases. The CDR3 is 13 residues long. J is TRBJ1-6 and V is TRBV6-1; D remains ambiguous. Sample: unsorted PBMCs, taken 0.4 years before starting antiretroviral therapy. This clonotype was obtained from a man aged 25-40 years with HIV. CDR3 protein: CASSENIYSPLHF. The CDR3 region has the DNA TGTGCCAGCAGTGAGAACATATATTCACCCCTCCACTTT.